A single sample is the source of the 2 T cell receptor beta chains below, sequenced in a study of blood T cell repertoires in COVID-19. Assay used: immunoSEQ multiplex PCR; TCRdb lists only in-frame clones, some missing. The sample consists of tens of thousands of clones, around 85% of them appearing once. Sequencing was done on a sample of peripheral blood. The receptors shown here come from a man between 65 and 85 years old with acute or convalescent COVID-19.

CDR3 nucleotides: TGTGCCAGCAGCCACGATCTAGCGGGAGCGGCCTACAATGAGCAGTTCTTC. It yields the protein CASSHDLAGAAYNEQFF. The chain uses TRBV3-1 (or the pseudogene TRBV3-2) and TRBJ2-1, with 10 nucleotides matching TRBD2. V was clipped by 3 bases and J by 2 bases; unmatched bases: 7. Germline V gene sequence: CDR1 LGHDT, CDR2 YNNKEL (reference sequence). The CDR3 length is 17 residues.

The chain has TRBV3-1 (or the pseudogene TRBV3-2) and TRBJ2-1; 7 bases agree with TRBD2. The V segment lost 0 bases and the J segment 7 bases; nucleotides outside the gene matches: 9. The CDR3 has 16 amino acids. In germline, CDR1 is LGHDT, CDR2 YNNKEL (reference sequence). CDR3 nucleotide sequence: TGTGCCAGCAGCCAAGATAGGGTAGCGGGCTCAAATGAGCAGTTCTTC. Its protein product is CASSQDRVAGSNEQFF.